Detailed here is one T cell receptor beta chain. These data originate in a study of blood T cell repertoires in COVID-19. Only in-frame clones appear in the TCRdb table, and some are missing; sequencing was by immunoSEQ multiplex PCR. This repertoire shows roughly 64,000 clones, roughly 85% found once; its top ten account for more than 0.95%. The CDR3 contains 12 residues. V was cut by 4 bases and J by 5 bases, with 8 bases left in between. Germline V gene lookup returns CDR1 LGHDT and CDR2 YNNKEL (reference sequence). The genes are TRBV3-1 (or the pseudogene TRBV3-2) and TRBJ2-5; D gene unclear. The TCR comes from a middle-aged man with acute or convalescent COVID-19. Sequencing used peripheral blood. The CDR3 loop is CASSLSRETQYF. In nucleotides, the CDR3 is TGTGCCAGCAGCCTTTCGAGGGAGACCCAGTACTTC.